What follows are 32 T cell receptor beta chains derived from one specimen sequenced in a study of blood T cell repertoires in COVID-19. Sequencing used immunoSEQ multiplex PCR; TCRdb keeps in-frame clones, though not all of them. The table records 150,000 to 200,000 clones, roughly 77% of them present only once. Sequences were obtained from PBMCs or T cells enriched from blood (not recorded which). The receptor set was obtained from a woman between 50 and 59 years old with acute COVID-19.

The chain employs TRBV6-1 and TRBJ2-3; a weak D match, TRBD2 (6 bases). This CDR3 comprises 16 residues. Trimming removed 2 bases at V and 4 bases at J, with 16 bases between. The germline V gene encodes CDR1 MNHNS and CDR2 SASEGT. Here the CDR3 reads CASSEYPVGGADTQYF. CDR3 in DNA: TGTGCCAGCAGTGAATACCCGGTGGGCGGGGCAGATACGCAGTATTTT.

The genes are TRBV29-1 and TRBJ2-5, with D possibly matching TRBD1 (6 bases). Per germline, CDR1 SQVTM and CDR2 ANQGSEA. The CDR3 is made up of 13 amino acids. Trimming took off 1 base at V and 5 bases at J, with 11 bases between the two ends. CDR3 bases: TGCAGCGTTGAAGCACACCAGGGGGAGACCCAGTACTTC. It codes for CSVEAHQGETQYF.

This clone has only one observation. At one boundary the junction diverges from the germline segment, which might be a read error. The V gene is TRBV13, the J gene TRBJ1-2, with a possible D match to TRBD1 (6 bases). The V gene's germline CDR1 is PRHDT and CDR2 FYEKMQ (reference sequence). The CDR3 length is 15 residues. CDR3 in amino acids: CASSLGGQSIIGYTF. The CDR3 nucleotides read TGTGCCAGCAGCCTAGGAGGACAGTCTATTATCGGCTACACCTTC.

The chain carries TRBV14 and TRBJ1-1; TRBD1 matches 9 bases. The CDR3 has 19 amino acids. J gave up 10 bases and V 2 bases, and 23 bases lay outside the gene matches. Germline lookup yields CDR1 SGHDN and CDR2 FVKESK. This chain's CDR3 is CASSQRPTVKDGTGRAAFF. For the CDR3, the DNA is TGTGCCAGCAGCCAAAGACCTACAGTTAAGGATGGGACAGGGAGAGCAGCTTTCTTT.

In this sample, this clone turned up once. CDR3 region: CASRAGQSGGRGQPQHF. CDR3 coding DNA: TGTGCCAGTAGGGCGGGACAATCGGGGGGACGGGGTCAGCCCCAGCATTTT. The V call is TRBV19, the J call TRBJ1-5; D possibly corresponds to TRBD1 (6 bases). The CDR3 consists of 17 residues. Germline-derived CDR1 and CDR2 are LNHDA and SQIVND (reference sequence). Trimming took 6 bases from V and 6 from J, leaving 24 bases between them.

This chain connects TRBV14 to TRBJ2-3, with TRBD1 matching over 9 bases. CDR1 is SGHDN, CDR2 FVKESK, per germline. The CDR3 consists of 15 residues. V shed 6 bases and J 0 bases; nucleotides not matched to a gene: 4. The CDR3 loop reads CASRRTGDSTDTQYF. CDR3 DNA sequence: TGTGCCAGCAGGAGGACAGGGGATAGCACAGATACGCAGTATTTT.

This chain joins TRBV4-1 and TRBJ1-2, with a tentative D call TRBD1 (6 bases). This CDR3 has 14 residues. The V end lost 4 bases, the J end lost 2 bases, and 11 bases lay between the germline ends. The germline CDR1 and CDR2 sequences are MGHRA and YSYEKL. CDR3 sequence: CASSRKGVNYGYTF. The CDR3 DNA reads as TGCGCCAGCAGCCGGAAGGGGGTAAACTATGGCTACACCTTC.

CDR3 amino acids: CASSESPGGGANGYTF. For the CDR3, the DNA is TGTGCCAGCAGTGAATCTCCGGGTGGGGGGGCTAATGGCTACACCTTC. The chain combines TRBV2 with TRBJ1-2; a weak D match, TRBD1 (6 bases). CDR3 size: 16 residues. From germline, CDR1 is SNHLY and CDR2 FYNNEI. Between the trimmed V and J ends, which lost 2 bases and 6 bases, there was a span of 19 bases.

Here the CDR3 reads CASSEAGQRDQPQHF. DNA for the CDR3: TGTGCCAGCAGTGAAGCGGGACAGAGAGATCAGCCCCAGCATTTT. This chain joins TRBV6-1 and TRBJ1-5; 7 bases match TRBD1. Losses at the gene ends were 0 bases for V and 5 bases for J; bases not matched to a gene: 4. The germline CDR1 and CDR2 sequences are MNHNS and SASEGT. The CDR3 spans 15 residues.

This clone has a handful of counts. The chain combines TRBV21-1 with TRBJ1-6; the table's D call of TRBD1 was not tested on the DNA. TRBV21-1 is tagged as a pseudogene. The CDR3 spans 19 residues. The CDR3 spells CASSPTGTGVDSYNSPLHF. Written as DNA, the CDR3 is TGTGCCAGCAGCCCTACGGGGACAGGGGTAGACTCCTATAATTCACCCCTCCACTTT.

The V call is TRBV5-6, the J call TRBJ1-2; 8 bases match TRBD1. Germline V gene data show CDR1 as SGHDT and CDR2 as YYEEEE. After removal of 0 bases from V and 7 bases from J, the junction contained 5 bases not matched to a gene. The CDR3 has 14 amino acids. The CDR3 is CASSLGQGIGGYTF. In DNA, the CDR3 is TGTGCCAGCAGCTTGGGACAGGGGATCGGTGGCTACACCTTC.

The V gene is TRBV19, the J gene TRBJ1-4; TRBD1 aligns across 11 bases. The CDR3 loop spans 17 amino acids. V shed 6 bases and J 0 bases; nucleotides not matched to a gene: 6. Germline CDR1 reads LNHDA; CDR2 reads SQIVND (reference sequence). Here the CDR3 DNA reads TGTGCCAGTAGCGGACCGGGACAGGGGGCAACTAATGAAAAACTGTTTTTT. Protein product: CASSGPGQGATNEKLFF.

V gene TRBV19 combines with J gene TRBJ1-5; TRBD1 matches at 9 bases. Germline V lookup: CDR1 LNHDA, CDR2 SQIVND (reference sequence). The V and J ends lost 5 bases and 6 bases, in that order; junction bases with no gene match: 8. The CDR3 has 15 amino acids. Here the CDR3 reads CASSVTGGRTQPQHF. CDR3 bases: TGTGCCAGTAGTGTGACAGGGGGTAGGACTCAGCCCCAGCATTTT. The full variable domain, rest sourced from reference TRBV19 and TRBJ1-5, is DGGITQSPKYLFRKEGQNVTLSCEQNLNHDAMYWYRQDPGQGLRLIYYSQIVNDFQKGDIAEGYSVSREKKESFPLTVTSAQKNPTAFYLCASSVTGGRTQPQHFGDGTRLSIL.

The chain has TRBV18 and TRBJ1-2, with a weak D call TRBD1 (5 bases). Germline loops: CDR1 KGHSH, CDR2 LQKENI. V gave up 3 bases and J gave up 0 bases, with 14 bases separating them. The CDR3 extends over 16 amino acids. The CDR3 protein is CASSPSSPDTNYGYTF. In DNA form, the CDR3 reads TGTGCCAGCTCACCCTCCTCGCCGGACACTAACTATGGCTACACCTTC.

This chain uses TRBV9 with TRBJ1-2; D might be TRBD1 (6 bases). V was cut by 2 bases and J by 4 bases, with 15 bases left in between. CDR1 SGDLS and CDR2 YYNGEE come from the germline V gene. This CDR3 is 15 amino acids long. For the CDR3, the DNA is TGTGCCAGCAGCGTGGCTAGCGGGGGGGCCTATGGCTACACCTTC. Translated, it gives CASSVASGGAYGYTF. The whole variable domain, remainder taken from reference TRBV9 and TRBJ1-2, is DSGVTQTPKHLITATGQRVTLRCSPRSGDLSVYWYQQSLDQGLQFLIQYYNGEERAKGNILERFSAQQFPDLHSELNLSSLELGDSALYFCASSVASGGAYGYTFGSGTRLTVV.

This chain links TRBV5-5 with TRBJ2-5; D is undetermined. CDR3 length: 12 amino acids. Germline CDR1 is SGHKS and CDR2 is YYEKEE (reference sequence). Trimming left V 3 bases short and J 1 base short, with 4 bases between. The CDR3 DNA reads TGTGCCAGCAGCTCCCGCCAAGAGACCCAGTACTTC. Translation: CASSSRQETQYF. Combining the CDR3 with reference TRBV5-5 and TRBJ2-5 gives the whole variable domain DAGVTQSPTHLIKTRGQQVTLRCSPISGHKSVSWYQQVLGQGPQFIFQYYEKEERGRGNFPDRFSARQFPNYSSELNVNALLLGDSALYLCASSSRQETQYFGPGTRLLVL.

The rearrangement joins TRBV28 to TRBJ2-2; 9 bases map to TRBD1. The trim removed 6 bases at V and 6 bases at J, leaving 11 bases unmatched. Germline V gene data show CDR1 as MDHEN and CDR2 as SYDVKM. The CDR3 is 16 residues long. CDR3: CASSITGTGRPGELFF. Here the CDR3 DNA reads TGTGCCAGCAGCATTACCGGGACAGGGAGGCCCGGGGAGCTGTTTTTT.

The chain combines TRBV6-4 with TRBJ2-1, with TRBD1 identical over 8 bases. The ends lost 2 bases at V and 5 bases at J; junction bases unmatched: 5. This CDR3 is built from 15 residues. Germline V gene data show CDR1 as MRHNA and CDR2 as SNTAGT. The CDR3 reads CASSDKAGGHNEQFF. CDR3 DNA: TGTGCCAGCAGTGACAAGGCAGGGGGCCACAATGAGCAGTTCTTC.

The rearrangement links TRBV2 to TRBJ1-3; 9 bases agree with TRBD1. CDR3 length: 16 residues. Trimming cost V 5 bases and J 2 bases; bases outside gene matches: 7. Germline V gene sequence: CDR1 SNHLY, CDR2 FYNNEI. The CDR3 region has the DNA TGTGCCAGCAGTCCACAGGGGGCAAATGCTGGAAACACCATATATTTT. Translated, it gives CASSPQGANAGNTIYF.

This clone has just a few counts. The V call is TRBV12-5, the J call TRBJ2-3, with TRBD2 identical over 9 bases. The length of the CDR3 is 15 residues. V gave up 4 bases and J gave up 1 base; unmatched junction bases: 3. Germline V gene lookup returns CDR1 LGHNT and CDR2 FRNRAP. CDR3 amino acids: CASGSGLARTDTQYF. CDR3 in DNA: TGTGCTAGTGGTTCTGGACTAGCGCGCACAGATACGCAGTATTTT.

This chain connects TRBV12-3 or TRBV12-4 to TRBJ2-5, with 7 nucleotides matching TRBD1. The CDR3 covers 13 residues. Unmatched junction bases numbered 8, after V lost 6 bases and J lost 7 bases. CDR3 sequence reads: CASSFGQVGTQYF. CDR3 sequence (DNA): TGTGCCAGCAGCTTCGGACAGGTCGGGACCCAGTACTTC.

The gene calls are TRBV2 and TRBJ2-3, with a weak D call TRBD1 (8 bases). V was pared by 6 bases and J by 3 bases, with 19 bases between. This CDR3 is built from 16 residues. Germline V lookup: CDR1 SNHLY, CDR2 FYNNEI. The CDR3 DNA is TGTGCCAGCAGGGGGGGGCAGACAGGGGTGACAGATACGCAGTATTTT. It yields the protein CASRGGQTGVTDTQYF.

The chain carries TRBV5-1 and TRBJ1-1; D perhaps matches TRBD1 (5 bases). V was clipped by 4 bases and J by 3 bases, with 16 bases between them. Germline-derived CDR1 and CDR2 are SGHRS and YFSETQ. The CDR3 is 15 amino acids. The CDR3 here is CASSMRRGGDTEAFF. The CDR3 region has the DNA TGCGCCAGCAGCATGAGGAGGGGCGGGGACACTGAAGCTTTCTTT.

This clone was found once. The gene calls are TRBV30 and TRBJ1-4, with 8 bases matching TRBD1. This CDR3 spans 14 amino acids. Germline V gene lookup returns CDR1 GTSNPN and CDR2 SVGIG (reference sequence). Trimming took 5 bases from V and 3 from J; bases not matched to a gene: 5. The CDR3 region is CAWSTGGSNEKLFF. The CDR3 nucleotides are TGTGCCTGGTCCACAGGGGGGTCTAATGAAAAACTGTTTTTT.

CDR3: CASSYSRASYEQYV. DNA of the CDR3: TGTGCCAGCAGTTACTCGAGGGCCAGCTACGAGCAGTACGTC. This rearrangement joins TRBV6-5 to TRBJ2-7; D is possibly TRBD2 (5 bases). This CDR3 has 14 residues. Per the germline V gene, CDR1 is MNHEY and CDR2 is SVGAGI. V was pared by 0 bases and J by 3 bases, with 9 bases between.

The chain recombines TRBV7-8 with TRBJ2-7; D is possibly TRBD1 (5 bases). From germline, CDR1 is SGHVS and CDR2 FQNEAQ. The CDR3 contains 13 residues. V lost 5 bases and J 4 bases, leaving 12 bases between the germline ends. The CDR3 coding sequence is TGTGCCAGCAGCCTGGGGCTTTCGTACGAGCAGTACGTC. Its translation is CASSLGLSYEQYV.

The chain has TRBV7-9 and TRBJ1-1; D is undetermined. CDR1 is SEHNR, CDR2 FQNEAQ, per germline (reference sequence). The CDR3 has 13 amino acids. V was pared by 1 base and J by 7 bases, with 10 bases between. CDR3 amino acids: CASSLGGNFEAFF. For the CDR3, the DNA is TGTGCCAGCAGCTTAGGCGGGAATTTTGAAGCTTTCTTT.

This clone was seen just once. The chain is built from TRBV5-1 and TRBJ1-2, with 9 nucleotides matching TRBD1. Germline lookup yields CDR1 SGHRS and CDR2 YFSETQ. V was clipped by 4 bases and J by 0 bases; unmatched bases: 7. This CDR3 has 16 amino acids. CDR3 protein: CASSGHRGQTNYGYTF. CDR3 coding DNA: TGCGCCAGCAGCGGCCACAGGGGGCAGACTAACTATGGCTACACCTTC.

The rearrangement uses TRBV7-3 and TRBJ2-1; TRBD2 matches 8 bases. V shed 0 bases and J 7 bases; nucleotides not matched to a gene: 8. The CDR3 extends over 16 amino acids. From germline, CDR1 is SGHTA and CDR2 FQGTGA. The CDR3 is CASSLTPGLGGNEQFF. CDR3 nucleotides: TGTGCCAGCAGCTTAACCCCGGGACTAGGGGGAAATGAGCAGTTCTTC.

V is TRBV6-5 and J is TRBJ1-2; tentatively, D is TRBD1 (5 bases). Between the trimmed V and J ends, which lost 7 bases and 3 bases, there was a span of 15 bases. CDR3 length equals 14 residues. Germline values: CDR1 MNHEY, CDR2 SVGAGI. As DNA, the CDR3 is TGTGCCAGCAACCCTTCCGGAGGGGACTATGGCTACACCTTC. Residues: CASNPSGGDYGYTF.

The genes are TRBV9 and TRBJ1-2; no clear D gene. CDR1 and CDR2 (germline): SGDLS, YYNGEE. Trimming shortened V by 4 bases and J by 0 bases, and 10 bases separated the two germline ends. The CDR3 covers 14 residues. CDR3 coding DNA: TGTGCCAGCAGCCCCTTCCGGTCTAACTATGGCTACACCTTC. Amino acids: CASSPFRSNYGYTF.

The genes are TRBV6-5 and TRBJ2-2; 7 bases map to TRBD2. Germline V CDR1 and CDR2: MNHEY, SVGAGI. This CDR3 has 15 residues. The V and J ends lost 5 bases and 8 bases, in that order; junction bases with no gene match: 11. This chain's CDR3 is CASSPRRGVVGELFF. CDR3 nucleotide sequence: TGTGCCAGCAGTCCCCGTCGGGGGGTCGTGGGGGAGCTGTTTTTT.